The source of this TCR beta chain is a study of shared T cell receptors in the human thymus. Sequencing was performed with immunoSEQ multiplex PCR; in TCRdb, only in-frame clones are kept and a portion is missing. The sample gives about 380,000 clones, just under 95% of which show up once; 0.015% to 0.025% is in the top ten. This CDR3 region has 16 residues. V shed 5 bases, J shed 5 bases, and the junction held 8 bases outside the gene matches. The germline V gene encodes CDR1 MNHEY and CDR2 SMNVEV (reference sequence). The source is a human donor. The V call is TRBV27, the J call TRBJ2-1, with 11 bases identical to TRBD2. The sample comprised thymocytes. The CDR3 nucleotides are TGTGCCAGCAGTCTTCCCGGGACTAGCGGCAACAATGAGCAGTTCTTC. Translation: CASSLPGTSGNNEQFF.